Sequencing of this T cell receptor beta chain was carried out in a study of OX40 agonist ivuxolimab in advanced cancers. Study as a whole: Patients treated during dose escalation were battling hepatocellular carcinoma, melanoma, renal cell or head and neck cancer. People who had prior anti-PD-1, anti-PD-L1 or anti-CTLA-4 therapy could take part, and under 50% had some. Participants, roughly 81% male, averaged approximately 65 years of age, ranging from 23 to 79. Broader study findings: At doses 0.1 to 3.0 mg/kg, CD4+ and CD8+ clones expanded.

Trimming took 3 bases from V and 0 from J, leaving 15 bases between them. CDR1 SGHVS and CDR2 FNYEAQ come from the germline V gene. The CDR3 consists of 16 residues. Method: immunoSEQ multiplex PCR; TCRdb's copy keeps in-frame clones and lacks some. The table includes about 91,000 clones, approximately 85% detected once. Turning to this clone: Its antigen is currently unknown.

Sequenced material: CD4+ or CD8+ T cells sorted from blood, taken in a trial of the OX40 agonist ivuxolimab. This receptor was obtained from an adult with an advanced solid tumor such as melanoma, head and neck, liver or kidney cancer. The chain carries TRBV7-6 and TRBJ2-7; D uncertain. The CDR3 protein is CASSLATERYSYEQYF. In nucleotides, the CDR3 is TGTGCCAGCAGCTTGGCGACTGAGCGATACTCCTACGAGCAGTACTTC.